This TCR beta chain originates from a study of T-cell memory formation after mild COVID-19. Study-wide background: Clusters of TCRs were largely donor specific. Study-level points and caveats: Shrinking CD4+ clones resided mostly in CM and EM, and CD8+ ones in EMRA. The appearance of some responding clones in pre-infection memory suggested that cross-reactive memory joined.

Via MiXCR, TCRdb re-called the 5' RACE reads, giving one row per CDR3 protein. Of roughly 560,000 distinct CDR3 sequences listed, around 21% are singletons. This clonotype came up many times. Antigen unknown. Sequenced sample: PBMCs or a T cell subset sorted from them (not recorded which). The sequence was collected from an adult woman who had mild COVID-19 (a few samples of this study predate the infection). Cell type and time point are not known.

The CDR3 is CASSQGGGNQPQHF. CDR3 nucleotides: TGTGCCAGCAGCCAAGGGGGTGGCAATCAGCCCCAGCATTTT. This chain connects TRBV3-1 to TRBJ1-5; D gene ambiguous. The V gene's germline CDR1 is LGHDT and CDR2 YNNKEL (reference sequence). Trimming cost V 1 base and J 2 bases, with 6 bases left between them. There are 14 residues in the CDR3.